Below, 17 T cell receptor beta chains from the same sample are listed, as sequenced in a study of cytomegalovirus exposure and HLA in healthy donors. The study ran its PCR with 60 Vbeta and 13 Jbeta primers. Clones were sequenced by immunoSEQ multiplex PCR, and TCRdb holds only the in-frame ones, with some missing. Among about 77,000 clones listed, about 84% were seen once. Sequenced material: PBMCs. These receptors were obtained from a man in his forties or fifties in good health and CMV-seronegative.

The genes are TRBV5-4 and TRBJ2-5; 8 positions match TRBD1. The assigned J gene may be wrong: the sequence end matches TRBJ2-7 better. Germline loops: CDR1 SGHNT, CDR2 YYREEE (reference sequence). The CDR3 loop spans 17 amino acids. DNA of the CDR3: TGTGCCAGCAGCGTACGACCAGGGGGCCTGAGCTCCTACGAGCAGTACTTC. Translation: CASSVRPGGLSSYEQYF.

The chain employs TRBV20-1 and TRBJ1-2; D remains unclear. The V end was cut by 2 bases, the J end by 4 bases, with 5 bases between. This CDR3 is 11 amino acids long. Germline loops: CDR1 DFQATT, CDR2 SNEGSKA (reference sequence). The CDR3 region has the DNA TGCAGTGCTAGAAGCTTCTATGGCTACACCTTC. Translation: CSARSFYGYTF.

This clone was found a few times. The genes are TRBV7-2 and TRBJ1-2; TRBD1 matches at 8 bases. In germline, CDR1 is SGHTA, CDR2 FQGNSA. V gave up 5 bases and J gave up 1 base; unmatched junction bases: 3. The CDR3 covers 14 residues. DNA of the CDR3: TGTGCCAGCAGCCCCAGGGGGCTTAACTATGGCTACACCTTC. Amino acids: CASSPRGLNYGYTF.

The V call is TRBV19, the J call TRBJ1-2; D is perhaps TRBD1 (5 bases). Trimming stripped 3 bases from V and 1 base from J, with 6 bases between. CDR3 length: 13 amino acids. Germline CDR1 and CDR2: LNHDA and SQIVND (reference sequence). CDR3 in DNA: TGTGCCAGTAGTATTCAGGGTAACTATGGCTACACCTTC. Translation: CASSIQGNYGYTF.

The chain is built from TRBV19 and TRBJ1-3; D unresolved. Trimming pared 3 bases from V and 0 bases from J, leaving 12 bases between. The CDR3 extends over 16 amino acids. Germline V gene lookup returns CDR1 LNHDA and CDR2 SQIVND (reference sequence). The CDR3 DNA follows: TGTGCCAGTAGTATGTCAGGTATTAACTCTGGAAACACCATATATTTT. It encodes CASSMSGINSGNTIYF. Full variable domain (outside the CDR3, taken from reference TRBV19 and TRBJ1-3): DGGITQSPKYLFRKEGQNVTLSCEQNLNHDAMYWYRQDPGQGLRLIYYSQIVNDFQKGDIAEGYSVSREKKESFPLTVTSAQKNPTAFYLCASSMSGINSGNTIYFGEGSWLTVV.

The rearrangement joins TRBV5-1 to TRBJ1-3; D uncertain. V was trimmed by 4 bases and J by 4 bases, leaving 18 bases between them. CDR1 is SGHRS and CDR2 is YFSETQ in the germline V gene. There are 16 residues in the CDR3. The CDR3 is CASSPVAPSEGNTIYF. The DNA for the CDR3 is TGCGCCAGCAGCCCTGTCGCTCCCTCGGAGGGAAACACCATATATTTT.

This clone was recorded only once. The chain joins TRBV7-2 to TRBJ2-5; the match to TRBD2 covers 8 bases. Looked up from germline, CDR1 is SGHTA and CDR2 is FQGNSA. CDR3 length: 16 residues. V shed 1 base, J shed 1 base, and the junction held 5 bases outside the gene matches. CDR3 DNA: TGTGCCAGCAGCTTAGTCCGCGGGGGGACCCAAGAGACCCAGTACTTC. Encoded protein: CASSLVRGGTQETQYF.

J is TRBJ1-1 and V is TRBV5-4; weak D call: TRBD1 (5 bases). The CDR3 covers 13 residues. CDR1 SGHNT and CDR2 YYREEE come from the germline V gene (reference sequence). The V and J ends lost 4 bases and 3 bases respectively, with 10 bases between them. The CDR3 spells CASSRTGDTEAFF. CDR3 sequence (DNA): TGTGCCAGCAGCCGGACGGGGGACACTGAAGCTTTCTTT.

The rearrangement links TRBV30 to TRBJ2-7; D is unclear. Germline V gene data show CDR1 as GTSNPN and CDR2 as SVGIG (reference sequence). Trimming cost V 0 bases and J 4 bases, with 4 bases left between them. The CDR3 covers 11 residues. The CDR3 spells CAWSVRYEQYF. In DNA form, the CDR3 reads TGTGCCTGGAGTGTACGGTACGAGCAGTACTTC.

The V gene is TRBV5-1, the J gene TRBJ2-5; 10 positions match TRBD2. Trimming removed 1 base from V and 2 bases from J; junction bases left unmatched: 5. The CDR3 totals 16 residues. CDR1 is SGHRS, CDR2 YFSETQ, per germline. This CDR3 is CASSLIPTSGQETQYF. The CDR3 DNA reads TGCGCCAGCAGCTTGATCCCGACTAGCGGGCAAGAGACCCAGTACTTC.

This clone was recorded once. This chain joins TRBV7-2 and TRBJ1-2; TRBD1 agrees at 7 bases. CDR3 length: 14 residues. The V gene end was trimmed by 3 bases and the J gene end by 7 bases; junction bases not matched to a gene: 8. Looked up from germline, CDR1 is SGHTA and CDR2 is FQGNSA. CDR3: CASSFGAGGFGYTF. The CDR3 nucleotides read TGTGCCAGCAGCTTTGGGGCAGGGGGATTTGGCTACACCTTC.

This clone was recorded once. The chain combines TRBV10-2 with TRBJ1-5; the D gene is possibly TRBD1 (5 bases). Germline CDR1 WSHSY, CDR2 SAAADI. The CDR3 spans 13 residues. Trimming stripped 5 bases from V and 6 bases from J, with 11 bases between. In DNA, the CDR3 is TGCGCCAGCAGTTCACAGGTCCCTCAGCCCCAGCATTTT. Amino acids: CASSSQVPQPQHF.

The CDR3 DNA reads as TGTGCCAGCACCAGGGACAGGGGCCCCTCTTATGGCTACACCTTC. As protein: CASTRDRGPSYGYTF. This chain joins TRBV6-1 and TRBJ1-2, with 10 bases that match TRBD1. V was clipped by 7 bases and J by 5 bases; unmatched bases: 10. CDR3 length equals 15 residues. Germline V gene lookup returns CDR1 MNHNS and CDR2 SASEGT.

Here the CDR3 reads CASRTRGATYEQYF. The CDR3 nucleotides read TGTGCCAGCAGGACAAGGGGTGCCACCTACGAGCAGTACTTC. This rearrangement joins TRBV5-4 to TRBJ2-7; perhaps TRBD1 as D (5 bases). The CDR3 runs 14 residues. Trimming took off 5 bases at V and 2 bases at J, with 14 bases between the two ends. Per germline, CDR1 SGHNT and CDR2 YYREEE (reference sequence).

The chain is built from TRBV6-1 and TRBJ1-2; D gene uncertain. Germline V gene data show CDR1 as MNHNS and CDR2 as SASEGT. The CDR3 is made up of 14 amino acids. The germline V and J ends were trimmed by 8 bases and 4 bases, with 17 bases remaining between them. CDR3 loop: CASGMMWEAYGYTF. The CDR3, as DNA: TGTGCCAGCGGGATGATGTGGGAGGCCTATGGCTACACCTTC.

V usage is TRBV5-1 and J usage is TRBJ2-1; TRBD1 matches at 7 bases. The trim removed 0 bases at V and 8 bases at J, leaving 2 bases unmatched. CDR3 length: 13 amino acids. Germline V gives CDR1 SGHRS, CDR2 YFSETQ. As DNA, the CDR3 is TGCGCCAGCAGCTTGGAGGGGGCCCATGAGCAGTTCTTC. Amino acids: CASSLEGAHEQFF.

The rearrangement joins TRBV4-3 to TRBJ2-1; a weak D match, TRBD1 (6 bases). V gave up 6 bases and J gave up 0 bases, with 15 bases separating them. CDR1 LGHNA and CDR2 YSLEER come from the germline V gene. The CDR3 sequence is 16 residues long. CDR3 protein: CASRRTATSSYNEQFF. CDR3 nucleotide sequence: TGCGCCAGCAGAAGGACAGCCACCAGCTCCTACAATGAGCAGTTCTTC.